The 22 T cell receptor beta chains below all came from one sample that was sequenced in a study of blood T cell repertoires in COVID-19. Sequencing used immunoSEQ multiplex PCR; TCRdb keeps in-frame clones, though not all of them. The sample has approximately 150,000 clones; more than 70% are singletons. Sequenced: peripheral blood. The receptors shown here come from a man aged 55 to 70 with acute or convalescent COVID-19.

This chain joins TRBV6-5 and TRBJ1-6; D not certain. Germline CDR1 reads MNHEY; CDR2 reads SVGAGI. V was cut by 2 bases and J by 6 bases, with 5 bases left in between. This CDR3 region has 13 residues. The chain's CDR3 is CASSYRSNSPLHF. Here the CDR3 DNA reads TGTGCCAGCAGTTACAGGAGTAATTCACCCCTCCACTTT.

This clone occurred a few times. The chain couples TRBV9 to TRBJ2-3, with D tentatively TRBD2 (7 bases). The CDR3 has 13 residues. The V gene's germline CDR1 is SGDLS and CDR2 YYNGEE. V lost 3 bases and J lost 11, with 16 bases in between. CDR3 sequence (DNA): TGTGCCAGCAGCGAGAGGGGGGGCGTCAAGCAGTATTTT. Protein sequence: CASSERGGVKQYF. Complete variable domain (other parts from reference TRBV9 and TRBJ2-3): DSGVTQTPKHLITATGQRVTLRCSPRSGDLSVYWYQQSLDQGLQFLIQYYNGEERAKGNILERFSAQQFPDLHSELNLSSLELGDSALYFCASSERGGVKQYFGPGTRLTVL.

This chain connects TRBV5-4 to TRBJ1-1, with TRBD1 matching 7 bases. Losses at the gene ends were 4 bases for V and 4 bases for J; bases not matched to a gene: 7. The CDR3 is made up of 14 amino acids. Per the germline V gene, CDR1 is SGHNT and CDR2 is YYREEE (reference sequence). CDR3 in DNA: TGTGCCAGCAGCCGACAGGGAGTGGCCACTGAAGCTTTCTTT. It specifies CASSRQGVATEAFF. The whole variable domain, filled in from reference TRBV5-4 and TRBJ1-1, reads ETGVTQSPTHLIKTRGQQVTLRCSSQSGHNTVSWYQQALGQGPQFIFQYYREEENGRGNFPPRFSGLQFPNYSSELNVNALELDDSALYLCASSRQGVATEAFFGQGTRLTVV.

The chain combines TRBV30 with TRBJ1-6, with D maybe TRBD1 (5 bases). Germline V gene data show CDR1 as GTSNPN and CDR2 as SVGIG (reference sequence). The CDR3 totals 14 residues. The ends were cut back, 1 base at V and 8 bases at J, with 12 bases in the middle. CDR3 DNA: TGTGCCTGGAGTGGGGAGGGGCCCTATTCACCCCTCCACTTT. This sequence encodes CAWSGEGPYSPLHF.

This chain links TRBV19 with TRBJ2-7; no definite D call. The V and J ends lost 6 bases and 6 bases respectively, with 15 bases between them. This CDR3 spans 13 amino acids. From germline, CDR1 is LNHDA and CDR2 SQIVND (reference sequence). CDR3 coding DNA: TGTGCCAGTAGCTCATTGCCGGTCGGCGAGCAGTACTTC. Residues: CASSSLPVGEQYF.

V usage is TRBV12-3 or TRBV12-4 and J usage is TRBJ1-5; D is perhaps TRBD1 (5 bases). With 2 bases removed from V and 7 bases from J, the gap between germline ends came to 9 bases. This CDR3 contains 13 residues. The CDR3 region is CASSLRGEQPQHF. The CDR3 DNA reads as TGTGCCAGCAGTTTAAGGGGCGAACAGCCCCAGCATTTT.

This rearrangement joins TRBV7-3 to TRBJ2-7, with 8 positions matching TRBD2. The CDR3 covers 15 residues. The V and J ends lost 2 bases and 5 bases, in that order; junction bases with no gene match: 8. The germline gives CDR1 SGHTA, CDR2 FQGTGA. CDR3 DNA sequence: TGTGCCAGCAGCTTAGCCGGGGGGGCGCTGAACGAGCAGTACTTC. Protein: CASSLAGGALNEQYF. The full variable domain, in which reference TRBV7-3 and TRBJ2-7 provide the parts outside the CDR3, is GAGVSQTPSNKVTEKGKYVELRCDPISGHTALYWYRQSLGQGPEFLIYFQGTGAADDSGLPNDRFFAVRPEGSVSTLKIQRTERGDSAVYLCASSLAGGALNEQYFGPGTRLTVT.

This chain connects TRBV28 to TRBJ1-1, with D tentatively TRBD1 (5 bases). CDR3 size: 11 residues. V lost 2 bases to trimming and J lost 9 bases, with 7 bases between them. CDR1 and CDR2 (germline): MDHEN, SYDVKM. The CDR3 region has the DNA TGTGCCAGCAGTTTAGGGGCGCAAGCTTTCTTT. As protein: CASSLGAQAFF.

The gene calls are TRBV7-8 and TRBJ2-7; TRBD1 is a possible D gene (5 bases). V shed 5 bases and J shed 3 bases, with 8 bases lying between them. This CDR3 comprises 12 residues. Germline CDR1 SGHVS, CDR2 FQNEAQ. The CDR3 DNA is TGTGCCAGCAGCCAGGACATCTACGAGCAGTACTTC. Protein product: CASSQDIYEQYF.

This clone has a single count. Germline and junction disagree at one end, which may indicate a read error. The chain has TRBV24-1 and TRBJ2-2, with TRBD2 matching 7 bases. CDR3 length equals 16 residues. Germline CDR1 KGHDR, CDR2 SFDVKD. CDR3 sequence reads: CATSDLGGGNAGELFF. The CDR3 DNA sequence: TGTGCCACCAGTGATTTGGGGGGAGGGAACGCCGGGGAGCTGTTTTTT.

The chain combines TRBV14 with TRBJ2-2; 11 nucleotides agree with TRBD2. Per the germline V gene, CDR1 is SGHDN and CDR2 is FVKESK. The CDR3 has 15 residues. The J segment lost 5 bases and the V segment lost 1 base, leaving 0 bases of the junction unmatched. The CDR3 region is CASSQGTSGTGELFF. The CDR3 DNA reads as TGTGCCAGCAGCCAAGGGACTAGCGGGACCGGGGAGCTGTTTTTT.

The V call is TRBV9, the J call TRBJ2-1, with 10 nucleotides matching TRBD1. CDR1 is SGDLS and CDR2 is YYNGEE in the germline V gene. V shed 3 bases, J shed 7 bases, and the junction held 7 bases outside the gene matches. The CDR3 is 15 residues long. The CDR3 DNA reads TGTGCCAGCAGCGAACGACAGGGGGCAGCGAATGAGCAGTTCTTC. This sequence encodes CASSERQGAANEQFF.

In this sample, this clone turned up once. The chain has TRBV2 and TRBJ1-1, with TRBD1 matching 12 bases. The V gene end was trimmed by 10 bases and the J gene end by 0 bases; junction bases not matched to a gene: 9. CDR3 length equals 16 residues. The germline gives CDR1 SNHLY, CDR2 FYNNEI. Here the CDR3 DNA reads TGTGCCACCCGAGGGGACAGGGGGCGTGTGAACACTGAAGCTTTCTTT. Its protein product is CATRGDRGRVNTEAFF.

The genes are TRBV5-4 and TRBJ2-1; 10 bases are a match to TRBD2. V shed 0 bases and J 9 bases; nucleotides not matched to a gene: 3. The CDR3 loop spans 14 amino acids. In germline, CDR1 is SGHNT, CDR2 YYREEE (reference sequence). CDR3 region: CASSLALAGTEQFF. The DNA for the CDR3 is TGTGCCAGCAGCTTGGCACTAGCGGGGACTGAGCAGTTCTTC. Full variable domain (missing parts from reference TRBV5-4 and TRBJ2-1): ETGVTQSPTHLIKTRGQQVTLRCSSQSGHNTVSWYQQALGQGPQFIFQYYREEENGRGNFPPRFSGLQFPNYSSELNVNALELDDSALYLCASSLALAGTEQFFGPGTRLTVL.

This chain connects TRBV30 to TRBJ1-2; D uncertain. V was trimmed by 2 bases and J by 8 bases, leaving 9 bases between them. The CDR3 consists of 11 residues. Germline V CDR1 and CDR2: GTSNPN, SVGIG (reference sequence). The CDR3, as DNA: TGTGCCTGGAGTTCCAAGGAGGGCTACACCTTC. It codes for CAWSSKEGYTF.

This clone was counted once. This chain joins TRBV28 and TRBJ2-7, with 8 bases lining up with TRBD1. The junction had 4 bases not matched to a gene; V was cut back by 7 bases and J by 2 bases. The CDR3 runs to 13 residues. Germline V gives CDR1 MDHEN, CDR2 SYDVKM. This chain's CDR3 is CASIPRGPYEQYF. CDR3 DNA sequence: TGTGCCAGCATTCCCAGGGGGCCCTACGAGCAGTACTTC.

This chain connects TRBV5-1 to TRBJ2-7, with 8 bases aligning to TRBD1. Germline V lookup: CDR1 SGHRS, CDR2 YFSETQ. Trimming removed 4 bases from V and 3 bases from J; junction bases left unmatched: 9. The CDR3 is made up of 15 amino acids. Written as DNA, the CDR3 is TGCGCCAGCAGCGTAACAGGGGGAGTGCGCTACGAGCAGTACTTC. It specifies CASSVTGGVRYEQYF.

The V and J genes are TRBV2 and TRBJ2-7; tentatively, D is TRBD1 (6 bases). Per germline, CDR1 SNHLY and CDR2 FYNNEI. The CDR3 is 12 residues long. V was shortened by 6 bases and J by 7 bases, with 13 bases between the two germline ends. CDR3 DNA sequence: TGTGCCAGCAGCGAACAGGGATGGGAGCAGTACTTC. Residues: CASSEQGWEQYF.

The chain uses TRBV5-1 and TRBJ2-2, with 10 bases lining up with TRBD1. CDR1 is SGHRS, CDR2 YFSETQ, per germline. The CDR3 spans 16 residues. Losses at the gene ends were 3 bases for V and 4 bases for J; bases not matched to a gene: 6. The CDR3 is CASSSGTGASTGELFF. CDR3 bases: TGCGCCAGCAGCTCTGGGACAGGGGCTTCCACCGGGGAGCTGTTTTTT.

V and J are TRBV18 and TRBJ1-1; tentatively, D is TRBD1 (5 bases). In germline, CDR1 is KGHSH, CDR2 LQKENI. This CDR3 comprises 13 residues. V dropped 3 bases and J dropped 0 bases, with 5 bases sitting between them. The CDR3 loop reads CASSPTVNTEAFF. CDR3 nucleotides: TGTGCCAGCTCACCGACAGTGAACACTGAAGCTTTCTTT.

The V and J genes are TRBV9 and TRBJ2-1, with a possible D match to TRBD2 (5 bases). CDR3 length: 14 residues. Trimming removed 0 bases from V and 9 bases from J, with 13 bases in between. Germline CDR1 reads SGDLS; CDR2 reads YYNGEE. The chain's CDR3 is CASSVATGESEQFF. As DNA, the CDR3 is TGTGCCAGCAGCGTAGCAACTGGGGAGAGTGAGCAGTTCTTC.

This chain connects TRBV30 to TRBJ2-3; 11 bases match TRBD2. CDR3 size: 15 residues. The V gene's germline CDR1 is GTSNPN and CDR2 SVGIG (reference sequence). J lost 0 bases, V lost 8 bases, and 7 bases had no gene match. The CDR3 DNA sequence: TGTGCCCGCCGACTAGCGGGGACTAGCACAGATACGCAGTATTTT. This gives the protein CARRLAGTSTDTQYF.